This paragraph reports one T cell receptor (beta chain). What it recognizes is unknown. These data belong to a study of blood T cells in healthy people across ages. Study observations and caveats: The lack of PBMC sorting stopped any conclusive naive versus antigen-experienced comparison.

The V end lost 3 bases, the J end lost 11 bases, and 7 bases lay between the germline ends. The CDR3 covers 11 residues. Germline V lookup: CDR1 SEHNR, CDR2 FQNEAQ (reference sequence). Together with a sample-barcoded 5' primer, a J-beta primer mix was included in a second PCR lasting about 6 to 11 cycles. Every sample returned 2.5 million or more CDR3-containing paired-end reads. Each CDR3 protein gets one entry after TCRdb re-called the 5' RACE reads with MiXCR. The data hold more than 1,400,000 distinct CDR3 sequences, with about 43% observed a single time. The sequence derives from a young woman in good health. Sequencing was carried out using blood. The chain uses TRBV7-9 and TRBJ2-2; D is unclear. The CDR3 nucleotides are TGTGCCAGCAGCTTTGGTGTCGAGCTGTTTTTT. Residues: CASSFGVELFF.